A selection of T cell receptor beta chains follows, all from one sample in a study of neurological immune-mediated disorders. Via MiXCR, TCRdb re-called the 5' RACE reads, giving one row per CDR3 protein. The sample contains 15,000 to 20,000 distinct CDR3 sequences, less than 25% of which appear only once. Input material: PBMCs. These receptors were obtained from a middle-aged man in good health. The CDR3 runs from the conserved cysteine through the conserved F or W. The D gene is left open where the match is weak. Clone sizes are given selectively: once, few, many, or a class where the clone is expanded.

clone size	J gene	V gene	D gene	CDR3 DNA	CDR3 protein
many	TRBJ2-7	TRBV19	-	TGTGCCAGTAGTATCGAAGGCGGAGGGGGAAGTGGCGAGCAGTACTTC	CASSIEGGGGSGEQYF
many	TRBJ2-3	TRBV7-2	-	TGTGCCAGCAGCTTTCCGGCTAGTCGTACGGAAACGCAGTATTTT	CASSFPASRTETQYF
-	TRBJ2-1	TRBV30	-	TGTGCCTGGAGTGTAAGAAGCGATGAGCAGTTCTTC	CAWSVRSDEQFF
many	TRBJ2-7	TRBV4-1	-	TGCGCCAGCAGCCAAGGATTAAGGGACAACGAGCAGTACTTC	CASSQGLRDNEQYF
-	TRBJ2-2	TRBV9	-	TGTGCCAGCAGCGTAGACCGTAACACCGGGGAGCTGTTTTTT	CASSVDRNTGELFF
many	TRBJ1-3	TRBV6-5	-	TGTGCCAGCAGCGGCGGGGCAACTGGAAACACCATATATTTT	CASSGGATGNTIYF
-	TRBJ1-4	TRBV29-1	-	TGCAGCGCTGAGAGGGGGGAAAAACTGTTTTTT	CSAERGEKLFF
-	TRBJ2-1	TRBV24-1	TRBD1	TGTGCCACCAGTGCCGGACAGGGATACAATGAGCAGTTCTTC	CATSAGQGYNEQFF
many	TRBJ2-7	TRBV20-1	-	TGCAGTGCTAATAGGCTAGCGGACAGCTCCTACGAGCAGTACTTC	CSANRLADSSYEQYF
medium-sized	TRBJ2-6	TRBV28	-	TGTGCCATCGGGATCTCTGGGGCCAACGTCCTGACTTTC	CAIGISGANVLTF
many	TRBJ2-2	TRBV25-1	TRBD2	TGTGCCAGCAGTGAGCAGCTAGCGGGAGCCACCGGGGAGCTGTTTTTT	CASSEQLAGATGELFF
many	TRBJ2-2	TRBV7-6	-	TGTGCCAGCAGCTTAAGCCCGGGTACCGGGGAGCTGTTTTTT	CASSLSPGTGELFF
many	TRBJ2-7	TRBV27	TRBD2	TGTGCCAGCAGTTTCATAGCGGGAGACGAGCAGTACTTC	CASSFIAGDEQYF
many	TRBJ1-4	TRBV18	-	TGTGCCAGCTCACCAGTACAAACTAAAGGGGAAAAACTGTTTTTT	CASSPVQTKGEKLFF
medium-sized	TRBJ1-6	TRBV12-3/TRBV12-4	TRBD1	TGTGCCAGCAGACCGGGACAGTATAATTCACCCCTCCACTTT	CASRPGQYNSPLHF
medium-sized	TRBJ1-2	TRBV6-5	-	TGTGCCAGCAGTCCTTTGGAGGGGACGCGAGGCTATGGCTACACCTTC	CASSPLEGTRGYGYTF
medium-sized	TRBJ2-1	TRBV20-1	TRBD2	TGCAGTGCTAGAGATCTCGGTAGCGGGGGGGTTGGCAATGAGCAGTTCTTC	CSARDLGSGGVGNEQFF
many	TRBJ2-5	TRBV5-1	-	TGCGCCAGCGGACCCGACAGTGCGCCCCGGAAGACCCAGTACTTC	CASGPDSAPRKTQYF
-	TRBJ2-3	TRBV5-1	-	TGCGCCAGCAGCCTCTTGGGTGCAGATACGCAGTATTTT	CASSLLGADTQYF
many	TRBJ2-3	TRBV5-6	-	TGTGCCAGCAGCTCAATTTCTGGGGGATCAGATACGCAGTATTTT	CASSSISGGSDTQYF
many	TRBJ1-2	TRBV7-8	TRBD1	TGTGCCAGCAGCTTAAGAGGGGGCGCGTTGGATGGCTACACCTTC	CASSLRGGALDGYTF
many	TRBJ2-5	TRBV27	-	TGTGCCAGCAGTTTATCGAGATGGGAGGAAGAGACCCAGTACTTC	CASSLSRWEEETQYF
-	TRBJ2-4	TRBV20-1	TRBD2	TGCAGTGCTCCGCCTCTAGCGGGAGGGCGGGACATTCAGTACTTC	CSAPPLAGGRDIQYF
-	TRBJ2-1	TRBV20-1	TRBD2	TGCAGTGCTTGGTATACTAGCGGGAGAAGGAATGAGCAGTTCTTC	CSAWYTSGRRNEQFF
many	TRBJ2-2	TRBV7-2	-	TGTGCCAGCAGCTTAATTTACCGGGGGCTGAGGACCGGGGAGCTGTTTTTT	CASSLIYRGLRTGELFF
many	TRBJ2-1	TRBV5-1	TRBD2	TGCGCCAGCAGCTCGACTAGCGGGAGGGAACCGCAGTTCTTC	CASSSTSGREPQFF
many	TRBJ2-7	TRBV5-1	-	TGCGCCAGCAGCCCACGAGGACAAGTCTACGAGCAGTACTTC	CASSPRGQVYEQYF
medium-sized	TRBJ2-5	TRBV29-1	-	TGCAGCGTTGACAGGCAAGAGACCCAGTACTTC	CSVDRQETQYF
medium-sized	TRBJ2-3	TRBV10-3	-	TGTGCCATCAGTGAGGTCAGGGACCCAGATACGCAGTATTTT	CAISEVRDPDTQYF
-	TRBJ2-1	TRBV6-1	TRBD2	TGTGCCAGCATTGGAGCGGGAGGGTACAATGAGCAGTTCTTC	CASIGAGGYNEQFF
many	TRBJ2-7	TRBV6-1	-	TGTGCCAGCAGTGAAGTTATGGGGGTCCACGAGCAGTACTTC	CASSEVMGVHEQYF
many	TRBJ1-4	TRBV1	-	TGCACCAGGGAGTCCGGGCTAGCTAATGAAAAACTGTTTTTT	CTRESGLANEKLFF
many	TRBJ2-3	TRBV20-1	-	TGCAGTGCTAGAGTATTCCCCTTTACCCCAGGTGGGGCGGGCCCCACAGATACGCAGTATTTT	CSARVFPFTPGGAGPTDTQYF
many	TRBJ2-3	TRBV20-1	-	TGCAGTGCTCTCCGGGACCTGATCACAGATACGCAGTATTTT	CSALRDLITDTQYF
medium-sized	TRBJ2-5	TRBV20-1	TRBD2	TGCAGTGCTAGAGGATCTCGAACCCTAGCGGGAGTCCGCCAAGAGACCCAGTACTTC	CSARGSRTLAGVRQETQYF
-	TRBJ2-5	TRBV7-2	TRBD2	TGTGCCAGCAGCTTAGCGGGTATAATAGCGGGAAAAGAGACCCAGTACTTC	CASSLAGIIAGKETQYF
-	TRBJ2-1	TRBV5-1	TRBD2	TGCGCCAGCAGCTTGGCCGGGGAGGGAAGAGGCGACAATGAGCAGTTCTTC	CASSLAGEGRGDNEQFF
many	TRBJ2-2	TRBV5-1	TRBD2	TGCGCCAGCAGCTTAGGTCCACTAGCGCGCGCGAACACCGGGGAGCTGTTTTTT	CASSLGPLARANTGELFF
many	TRBJ2-7	TRBV20-1	TRBD1	TGCAGTGCTAGAATTCTCCGGGACAGAGACTACGAGCAGTACTTC	CSARILRDRDYEQYF
many	TRBJ2-7	TRBV7-2	TRBD1	TGTGCCAGCAGCCCCTCGGGACAGGGGTCATACGAGCAGTACTTC	CASSPSGQGSYEQYF
many	TRBJ2-7	TRBV20-1	TRBD1	TGCAGTGCTAGCGCGGGACAGGGGGGCCCCTACGAGCAGTACTTC	CSASAGQGGPYEQYF
few	TRBJ1-3	TRBV21-1	-	TGTGCCAGCAGCAAAGAGACCGACTCTGGAAACACCATATATTTT	CASSKETDSGNTIYF
medium-sized	TRBJ2-5	TRBV7-8	-	TGTGCCAGCAGCCCCGGCTCGGGGGTTGAGACCCAGTACTTC	CASSPGSGVETQYF
many	TRBJ1-1	TRBV5-1	-	TGCGCCAGCAGCCAAGACGGGAGGTGGGCTTTCTTT	CASSQDGRWAFF
medium-sized	TRBJ2-1	TRBV20-1	TRBD2	TGCAGTGCTGGCGGGACTACGTACAATGAGCAGTTCTTC	CSAGGTTYNEQFF